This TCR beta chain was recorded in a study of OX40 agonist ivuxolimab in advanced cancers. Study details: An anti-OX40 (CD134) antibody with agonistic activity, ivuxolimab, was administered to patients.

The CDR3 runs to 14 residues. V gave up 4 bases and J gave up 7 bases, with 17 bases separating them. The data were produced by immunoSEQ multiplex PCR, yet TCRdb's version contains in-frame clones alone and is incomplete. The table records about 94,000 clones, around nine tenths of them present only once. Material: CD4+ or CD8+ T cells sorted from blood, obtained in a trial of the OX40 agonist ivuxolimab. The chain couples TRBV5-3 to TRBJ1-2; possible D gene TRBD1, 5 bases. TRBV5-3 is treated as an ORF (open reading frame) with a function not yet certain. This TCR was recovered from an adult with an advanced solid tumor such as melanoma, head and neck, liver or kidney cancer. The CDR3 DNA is TGTGCCAGAAGCCCTCCGGGACGCCCAATTGGCTACACCTTC. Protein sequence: CARSPPGRPIGYTF.